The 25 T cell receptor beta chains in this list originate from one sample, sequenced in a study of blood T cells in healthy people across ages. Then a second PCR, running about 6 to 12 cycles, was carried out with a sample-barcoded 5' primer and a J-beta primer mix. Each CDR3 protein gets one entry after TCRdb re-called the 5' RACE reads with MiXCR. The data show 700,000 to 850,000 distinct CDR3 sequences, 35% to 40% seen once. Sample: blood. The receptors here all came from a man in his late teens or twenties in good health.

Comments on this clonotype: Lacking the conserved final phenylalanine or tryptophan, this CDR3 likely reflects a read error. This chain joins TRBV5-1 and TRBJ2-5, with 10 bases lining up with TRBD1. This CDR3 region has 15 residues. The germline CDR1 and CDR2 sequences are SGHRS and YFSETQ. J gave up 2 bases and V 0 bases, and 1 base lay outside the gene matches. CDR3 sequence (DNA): TGCGCCAGCAGCTTGGAGGACAGGGGGCAAGAGACCCAGTACCTC. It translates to CASSLEDRGQETQYL.

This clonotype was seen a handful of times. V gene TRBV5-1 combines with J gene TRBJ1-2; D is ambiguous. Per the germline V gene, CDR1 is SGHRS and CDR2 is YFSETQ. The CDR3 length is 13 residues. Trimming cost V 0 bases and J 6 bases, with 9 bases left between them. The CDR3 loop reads CASSLDGGNGYTF. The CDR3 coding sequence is TGCGCCAGCAGCTTGGACGGCGGAAATGGCTACACCTTC. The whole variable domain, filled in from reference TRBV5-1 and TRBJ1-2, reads KAGVTQTPRYLIKTRGQQVTLSCSPISGHRSVSWYQQTPGQGLQFLFEYFSETQRNKGNFPGRFSGRQFSNSRSEMNVSTLELGDSALYLCASSLDGGNGYTFGSGTRLTVV.

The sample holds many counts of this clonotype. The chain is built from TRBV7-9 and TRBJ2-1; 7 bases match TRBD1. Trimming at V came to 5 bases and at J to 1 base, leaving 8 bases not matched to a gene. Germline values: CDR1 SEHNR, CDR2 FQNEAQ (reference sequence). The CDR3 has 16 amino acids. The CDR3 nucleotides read TGTGCCAGCAGCCTACGAGGGGGCAGTTCCTACAATGAGCAGTTCTTC. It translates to CASSLRGGSSYNEQFF.

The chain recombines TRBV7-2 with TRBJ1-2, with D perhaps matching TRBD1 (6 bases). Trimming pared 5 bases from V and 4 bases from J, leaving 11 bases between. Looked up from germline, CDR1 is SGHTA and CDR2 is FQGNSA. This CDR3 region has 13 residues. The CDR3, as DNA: TGTGCCAGCAGCGGGGGGCGGATCTATGGCTACACCTTC. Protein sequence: CASSGGRIYGYTF.

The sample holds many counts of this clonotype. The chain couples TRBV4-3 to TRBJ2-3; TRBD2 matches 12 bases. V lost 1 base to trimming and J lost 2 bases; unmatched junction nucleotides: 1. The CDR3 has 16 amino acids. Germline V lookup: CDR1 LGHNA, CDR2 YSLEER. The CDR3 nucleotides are TGCGCCAGCAGCCAAGGACTAGCGGGGGTCACAGATACGCAGTATTTT. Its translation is CASSQGLAGVTDTQYF.

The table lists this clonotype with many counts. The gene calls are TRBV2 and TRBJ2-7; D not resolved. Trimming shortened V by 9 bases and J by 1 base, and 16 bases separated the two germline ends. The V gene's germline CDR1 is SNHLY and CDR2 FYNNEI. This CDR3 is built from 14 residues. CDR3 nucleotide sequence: TGTGCCAGTGCCCCTCTCGGGTCTTCCTACGAGCAGTACTTC. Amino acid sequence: CASAPLGSSYEQYF.

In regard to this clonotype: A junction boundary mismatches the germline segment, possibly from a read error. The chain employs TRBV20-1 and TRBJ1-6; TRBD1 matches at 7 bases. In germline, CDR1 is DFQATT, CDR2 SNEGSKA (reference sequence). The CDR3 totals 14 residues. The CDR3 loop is CSAHTGTENSPPHF. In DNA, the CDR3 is TGCAGTGCTCACACCGGGACAGAGAATTCACCCCCCCACTTT.

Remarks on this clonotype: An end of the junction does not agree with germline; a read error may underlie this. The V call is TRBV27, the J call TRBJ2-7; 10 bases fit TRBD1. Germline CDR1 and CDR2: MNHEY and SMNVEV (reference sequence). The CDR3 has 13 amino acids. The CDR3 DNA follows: TGTGCCGGCAGTTCGGGGGACAGGGGCGAGCAGTACTTC. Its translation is CAGSSGDRGEQYF.

The CDR3 sequence is CSARGDRAEYF. The CDR3 DNA reads TGCAGTGCTAGAGGGGACAGGGCGGAGTACTTC. The chain joins TRBV20-1 to TRBJ2-7; 9 nucleotides line up with TRBD1. Germline values: CDR1 DFQATT, CDR2 SNEGSKA (reference sequence). This CDR3 contains 11 residues. V shed 1 base, J shed 11 bases, and the junction held 3 bases outside the gene matches.

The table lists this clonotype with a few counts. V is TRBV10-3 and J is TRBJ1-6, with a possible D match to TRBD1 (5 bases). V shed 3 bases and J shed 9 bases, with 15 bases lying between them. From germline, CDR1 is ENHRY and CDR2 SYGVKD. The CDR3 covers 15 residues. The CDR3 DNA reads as TGTGCCATCAGTGAATGGGGGGACCAGGGTTCACCCCTCCACTTT. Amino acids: CAISEWGDQGSPLHF.

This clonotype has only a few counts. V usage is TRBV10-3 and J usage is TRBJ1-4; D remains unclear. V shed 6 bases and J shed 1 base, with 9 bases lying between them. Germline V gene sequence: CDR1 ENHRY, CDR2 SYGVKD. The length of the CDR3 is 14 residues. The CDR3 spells CAISPTRTNEKLFF. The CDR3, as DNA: TGTGCCATCAGCCCGACACGAACTAATGAAAAACTGTTTTTT.

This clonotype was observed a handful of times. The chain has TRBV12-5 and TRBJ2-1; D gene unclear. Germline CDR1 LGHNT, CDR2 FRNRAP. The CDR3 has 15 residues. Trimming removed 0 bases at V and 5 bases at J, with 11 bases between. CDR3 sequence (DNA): TGTGCTAGTGGTTTGGTACTTGGCACCGACAATGAGCAGTTCTTC. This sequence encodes CASGLVLGTDNEQFF.

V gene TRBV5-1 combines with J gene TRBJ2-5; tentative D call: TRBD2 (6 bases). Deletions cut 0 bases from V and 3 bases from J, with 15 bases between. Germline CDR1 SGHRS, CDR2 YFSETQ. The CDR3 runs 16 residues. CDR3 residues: CASSLGIRDSEETQYF. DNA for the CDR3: TGCGCCAGCAGCTTGGGAATCCGGGACTCCGAAGAGACCCAGTACTTC.

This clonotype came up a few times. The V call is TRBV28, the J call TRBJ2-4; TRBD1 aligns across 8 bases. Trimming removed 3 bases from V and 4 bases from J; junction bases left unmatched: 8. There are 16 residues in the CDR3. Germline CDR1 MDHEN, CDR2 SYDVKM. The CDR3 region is CASSFAYRGFKNIQYF. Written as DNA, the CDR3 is TGTGCCAGCAGTTTTGCTTACAGGGGGTTTAAAAACATTCAGTACTTC.

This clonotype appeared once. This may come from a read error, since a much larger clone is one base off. The CDR3 here is CANSPQGGSYNEQFF. The CDR3 bases are TGTGCCAACAGTCCCCAGGGAGGCTCCTACAATGAGCAGTTCTTC. The chain carries TRBV12-3 or TRBV12-4 and TRBJ2-1, with TRBD2 as a possible D gene (6 bases). The CDR3 runs to 15 residues.

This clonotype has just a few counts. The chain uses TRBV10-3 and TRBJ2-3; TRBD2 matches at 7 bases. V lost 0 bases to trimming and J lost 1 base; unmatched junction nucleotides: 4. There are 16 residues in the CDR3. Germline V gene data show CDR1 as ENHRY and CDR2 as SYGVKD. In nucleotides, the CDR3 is TGTGCCATCAGTGAGTCAAGCGGGGCCCGCACAGATACGCAGTATTTT. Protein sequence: CAISESSGARTDTQYF.

The CDR3: CSARNSGTLNQPQHF. CDR3 in DNA: TGCAGTGCTAGAAATTCCGGGACCCTCAATCAGCCCCAGCATTTT. The genes are TRBV20-1 and TRBJ1-5; the D gene is possibly TRBD1 (5 bases). V shed 2 bases and J shed 3 bases, with 14 bases lying between them. Germline CDR1 and CDR2: DFQATT and SNEGSKA (reference sequence). The CDR3 length is 15 residues.

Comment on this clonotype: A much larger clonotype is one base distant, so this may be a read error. The CDR3 loop reads CTSRGQETYEQYF. The CDR3 DNA sequence: TGTACCAGCAGAGGACAGGAGACCTACGAGCAGTACTTC. The chain carries TRBV6-2 or TRBV6-3 and TRBJ2-7, with 7 bases identical to TRBD1. The germline gives CDR1 MNHEY, CDR2 SVGEGT. The CDR3 is 13 amino acids.

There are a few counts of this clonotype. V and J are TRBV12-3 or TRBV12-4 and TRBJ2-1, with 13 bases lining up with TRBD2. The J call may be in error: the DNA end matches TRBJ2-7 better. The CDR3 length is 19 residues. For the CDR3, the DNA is TGTGCCAGCATCCCGACTAGCGGGGGGCCCGTACCCTCCTACAATGAGCAGTACTTC. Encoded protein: CASIPTSGGPVPSYNEQYF.

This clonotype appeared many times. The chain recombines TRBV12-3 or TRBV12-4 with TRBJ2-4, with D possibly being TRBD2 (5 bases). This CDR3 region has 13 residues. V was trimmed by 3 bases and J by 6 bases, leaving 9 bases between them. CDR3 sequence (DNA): TGTGCCAGCAGTTTGAGGGATTCAAACATTCAGTACTTC. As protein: CASSLRDSNIQYF.

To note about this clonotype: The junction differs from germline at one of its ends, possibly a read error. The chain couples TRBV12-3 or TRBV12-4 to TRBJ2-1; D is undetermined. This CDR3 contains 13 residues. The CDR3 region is CARSTPRGNGQFF. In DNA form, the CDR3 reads TGTGCCAGGTCTACTCCGCGAGGCAATGGGCAGTTCTTC.

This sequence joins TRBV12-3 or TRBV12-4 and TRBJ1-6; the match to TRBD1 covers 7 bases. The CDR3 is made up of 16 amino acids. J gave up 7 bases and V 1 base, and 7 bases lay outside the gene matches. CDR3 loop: CASSLGGDRSNSPLHF. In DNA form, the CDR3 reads TGTGCCAGCAGTTTAGGGGGGGACAGAAGCAATTCACCCCTCCACTTT.

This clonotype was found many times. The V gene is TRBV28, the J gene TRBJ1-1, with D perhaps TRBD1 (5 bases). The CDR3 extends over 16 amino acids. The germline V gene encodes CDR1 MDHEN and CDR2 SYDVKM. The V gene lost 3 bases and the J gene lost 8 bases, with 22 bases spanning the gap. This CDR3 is CASSFPPPGQGDEAFF. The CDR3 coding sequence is TGTGCCAGCAGTTTCCCTCCCCCCGGGCAGGGAGACGAAGCTTTCTTT.

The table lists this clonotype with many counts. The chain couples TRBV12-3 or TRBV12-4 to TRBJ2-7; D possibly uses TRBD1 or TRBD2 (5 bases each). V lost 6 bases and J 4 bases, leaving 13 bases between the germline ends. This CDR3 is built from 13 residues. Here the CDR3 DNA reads TGTGCCAGCAGCCCACTGGGGGTATACGAGCAGTACTTC. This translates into CASSPLGVYEQYF.

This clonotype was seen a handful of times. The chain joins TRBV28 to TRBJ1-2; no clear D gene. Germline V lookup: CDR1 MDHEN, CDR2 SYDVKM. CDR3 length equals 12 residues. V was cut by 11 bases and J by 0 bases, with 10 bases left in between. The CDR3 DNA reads TGTGCCCTACGGGAGTCTAACTATGGCTACACCTTC. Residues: CALRESNYGYTF.